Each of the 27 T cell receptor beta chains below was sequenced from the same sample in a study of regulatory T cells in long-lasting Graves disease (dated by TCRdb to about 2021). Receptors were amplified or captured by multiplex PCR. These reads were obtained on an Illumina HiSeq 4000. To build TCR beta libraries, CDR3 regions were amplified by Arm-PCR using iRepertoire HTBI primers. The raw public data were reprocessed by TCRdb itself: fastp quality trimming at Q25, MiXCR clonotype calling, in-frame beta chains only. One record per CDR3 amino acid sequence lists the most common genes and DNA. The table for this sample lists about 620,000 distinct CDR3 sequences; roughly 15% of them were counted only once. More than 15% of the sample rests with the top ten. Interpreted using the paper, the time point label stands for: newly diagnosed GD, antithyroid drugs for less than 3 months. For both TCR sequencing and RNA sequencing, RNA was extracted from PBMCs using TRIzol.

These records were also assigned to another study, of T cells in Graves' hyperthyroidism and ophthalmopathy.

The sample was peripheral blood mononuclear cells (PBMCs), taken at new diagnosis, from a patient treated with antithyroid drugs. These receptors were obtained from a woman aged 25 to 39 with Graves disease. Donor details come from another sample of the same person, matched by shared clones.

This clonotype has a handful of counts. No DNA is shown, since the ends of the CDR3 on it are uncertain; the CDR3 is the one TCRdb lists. This CDR3 is CASILDRDEQYF. The chain has TRBV6-1 and TRBJ2-7; whether TRBD1, the table's D call, matches the DNA was not checked. Germline CDR1 is MNHNS and CDR2 is SASEGT. The CDR3 spans 12 residues, counting both ends.

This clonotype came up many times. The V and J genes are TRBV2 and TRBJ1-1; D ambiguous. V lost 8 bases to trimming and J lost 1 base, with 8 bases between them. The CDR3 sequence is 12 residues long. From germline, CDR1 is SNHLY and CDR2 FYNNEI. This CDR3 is CASGRENTEAFF. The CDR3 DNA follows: TGTGCCAGCGGACGTGAGAACACTGAAGCTTTCTTT.

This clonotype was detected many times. For the CDR3, the DNA is TGTGCCAGCACCCGCGGGGGACTGCCCTACAATGAGCAGTTCTTC. The encoded protein is CASTRGGLPYNEQFF. V is TRBV11-2 and J is TRBJ2-1; 7 bases are shared with TRBD2. Per germline, CDR1 SGHAT and CDR2 FQNNGV. V lost 7 bases, J lost 2 bases, and 8 bases stayed unmatched. The CDR3 spans 15 residues. The full variable domain, its missing parts supplied by reference TRBV11-2 and TRBJ2-1, is EAGVAQSPRYKIIEKRQSVAFWCNPISGHATLYWYQQILGQGPKLLIQFQNNGVVDDSQLPKDRFSAERLKGVDSTLKIQPAKLEDSAVYLCASTRGGLPYNEQFFGPGTRLTVL.

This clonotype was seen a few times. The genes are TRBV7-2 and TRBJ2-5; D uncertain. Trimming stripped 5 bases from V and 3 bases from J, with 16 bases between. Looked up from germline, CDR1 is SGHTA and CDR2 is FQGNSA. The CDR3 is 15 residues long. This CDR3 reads CASSDGGRPEETQYF. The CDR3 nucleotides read TGTGCCAGCAGCGATGGCGGTAGGCCGGAAGAGACCCAGTACTTC. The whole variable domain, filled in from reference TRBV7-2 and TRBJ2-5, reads GAGVSQSPSNKVTEKGKDVELRCDPISGHTALYWYRQSLGQGLEFLIYFQGNSAPDKSGLPSDRFSAERTGGSVSTLTIQRTQQEDSAVYLCASSDGGRPEETQYFGPGTRLLVL.

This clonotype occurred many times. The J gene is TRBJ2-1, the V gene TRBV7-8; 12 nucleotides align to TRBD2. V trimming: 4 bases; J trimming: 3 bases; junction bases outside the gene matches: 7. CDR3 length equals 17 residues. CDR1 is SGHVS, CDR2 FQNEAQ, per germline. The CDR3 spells CASSSESGLAGYNEQFF. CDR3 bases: TGTGCCAGCAGCTCTGAGTCGGGACTAGCGGGCTACAATGAGCAGTTCTTC.

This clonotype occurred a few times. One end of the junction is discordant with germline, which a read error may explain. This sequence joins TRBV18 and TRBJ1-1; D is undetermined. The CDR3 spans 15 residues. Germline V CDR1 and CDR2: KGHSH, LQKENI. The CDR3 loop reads CASSPFAPPNNEAFF. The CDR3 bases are TGTGCCAGCTCACCATTCGCCCCCCCTAACAATGAAGCTTTCTTT. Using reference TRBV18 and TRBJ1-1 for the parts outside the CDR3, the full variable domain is NAGVMQNPRHLVRRRGQEARLRCSPMKGHSHVYWYRQLPEEGLKFMVYLQKENIIDESGMPKERFSAEFPKEGPSILRIQQVVRGDSAAYFCASSPFAPPNNEAFFGQGTRLTVV.

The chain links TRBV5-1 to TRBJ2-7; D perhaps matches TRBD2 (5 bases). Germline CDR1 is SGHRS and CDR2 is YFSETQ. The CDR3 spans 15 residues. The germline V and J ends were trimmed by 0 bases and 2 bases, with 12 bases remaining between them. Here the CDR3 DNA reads TGCGCCAGCAGCTTGGAGGCGGGCTCAACCTACGAGCAGTACTTC. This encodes CASSLEAGSTYEQYF. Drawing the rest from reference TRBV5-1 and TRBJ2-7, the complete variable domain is KAGVTQTPRYLIKTRGQQVTLSCSPISGHRSVSWYQQTPGQGLQFLFEYFSETQRNKGNFPGRFSGRQFSNSRSEMNVSTLELGDSALYLCASSLEAGSTYEQYFGPGTRLTVT.

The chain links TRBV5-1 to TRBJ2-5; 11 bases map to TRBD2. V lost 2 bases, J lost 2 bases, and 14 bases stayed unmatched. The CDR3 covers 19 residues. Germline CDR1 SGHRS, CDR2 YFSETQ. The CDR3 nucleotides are TGCGCCAGCAGCTTTCCTCGTGGTAGCGGGAGGGTCGGTCAAGAGACCCAGTACTTC. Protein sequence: CASSFPRGSGRVGQETQYF.

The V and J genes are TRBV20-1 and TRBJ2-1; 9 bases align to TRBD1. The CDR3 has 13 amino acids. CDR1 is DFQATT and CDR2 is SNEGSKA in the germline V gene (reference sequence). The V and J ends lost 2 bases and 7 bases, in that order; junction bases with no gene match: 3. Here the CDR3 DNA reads TGCAGTGCTAGACCCGGGACAGGGAATGAGCAGTTCTTC. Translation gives CSARPGTGNEQFF.

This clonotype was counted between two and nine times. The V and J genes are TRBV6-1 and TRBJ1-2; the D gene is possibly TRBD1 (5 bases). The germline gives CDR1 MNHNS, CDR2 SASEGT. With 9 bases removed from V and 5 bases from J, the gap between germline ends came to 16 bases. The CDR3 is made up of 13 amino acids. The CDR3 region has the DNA TGTGCCAGTAAGCCCGGGACGGCTTATGGCTACACCTTC. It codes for CASKPGTAYGYTF.

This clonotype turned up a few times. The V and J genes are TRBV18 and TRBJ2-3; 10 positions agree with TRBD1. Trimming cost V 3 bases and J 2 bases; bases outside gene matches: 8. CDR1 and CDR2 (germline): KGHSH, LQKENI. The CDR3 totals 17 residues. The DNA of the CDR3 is TGTGCCAGCTCACCCCTTGGACAGGGGGAATTCACAGATACGCAGTATTTT. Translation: CASSPLGQGEFTDTQYF.

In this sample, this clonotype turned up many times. The DNA of the CDR3 is TGTGCCAGTGGGGAGAGGGAGACTGAAGCTTTCTTT. It yields the protein CASGERETEAFF. This chain uses TRBV12-3 or TRBV12-4 with TRBJ1-1; D not resolved. The V and J ends lost 9 bases and 5 bases respectively, with 13 bases between them. The CDR3 extends over 12 amino acids.

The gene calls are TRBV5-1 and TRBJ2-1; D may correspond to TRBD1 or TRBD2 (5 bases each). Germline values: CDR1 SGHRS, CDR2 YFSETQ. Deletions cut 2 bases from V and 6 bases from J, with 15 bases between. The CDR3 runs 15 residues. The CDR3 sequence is CASSLTGPTANEQFF. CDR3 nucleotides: TGCGCCAGCAGCTTAACGGGACCCACGGCCAATGAGCAGTTCTTC.

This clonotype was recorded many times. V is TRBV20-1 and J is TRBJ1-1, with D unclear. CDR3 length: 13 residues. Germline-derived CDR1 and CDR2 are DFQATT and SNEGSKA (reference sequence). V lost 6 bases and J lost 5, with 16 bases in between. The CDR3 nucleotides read TGCAGTGCCCCTACACCCTTTCTGACTGAAGCTTTCTTT. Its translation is CSAPTPFLTEAFF.

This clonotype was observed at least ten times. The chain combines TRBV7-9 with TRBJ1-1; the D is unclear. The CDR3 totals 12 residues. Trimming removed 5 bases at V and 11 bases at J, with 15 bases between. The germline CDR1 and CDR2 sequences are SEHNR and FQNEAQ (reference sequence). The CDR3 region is CASSGSSLGAFF. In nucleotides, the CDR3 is TGTGCCAGCAGCGGTTCTTCACTCGGGGCTTTCTTT.

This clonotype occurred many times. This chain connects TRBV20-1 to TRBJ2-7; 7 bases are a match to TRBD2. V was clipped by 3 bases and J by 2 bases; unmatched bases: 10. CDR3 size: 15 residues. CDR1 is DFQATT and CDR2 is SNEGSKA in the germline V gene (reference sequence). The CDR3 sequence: CSARHGPRGTYEQYF. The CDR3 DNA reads TGCAGTGCTAGGCACGGTCCGCGGGGGACCTACGAGCAGTACTTC.

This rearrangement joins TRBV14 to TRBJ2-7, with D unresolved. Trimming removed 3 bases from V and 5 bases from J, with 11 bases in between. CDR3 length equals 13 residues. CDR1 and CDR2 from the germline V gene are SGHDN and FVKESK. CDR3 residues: CASSQSLLHEQYF. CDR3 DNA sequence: TGTGCCAGCAGCCAGAGCTTGCTCCACGAGCAGTACTTC.

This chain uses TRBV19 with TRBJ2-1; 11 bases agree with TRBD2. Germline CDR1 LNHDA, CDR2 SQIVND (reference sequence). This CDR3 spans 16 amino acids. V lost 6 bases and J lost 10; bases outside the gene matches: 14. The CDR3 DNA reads TGTGCCAGTAGAACTGAATTAGCGGGAGGGCCGAGGGAGCAGTTCTTC. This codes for CASRTELAGGPREQFF.

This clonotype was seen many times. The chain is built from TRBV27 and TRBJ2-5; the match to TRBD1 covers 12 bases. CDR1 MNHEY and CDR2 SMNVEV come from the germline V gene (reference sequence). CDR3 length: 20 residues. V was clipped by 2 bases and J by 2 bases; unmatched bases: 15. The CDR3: CASSLKRITGTGGGQETQYF. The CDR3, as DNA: TGTGCCAGCAGTTTAAAACGTATTACCGGGACAGGGGGCGGACAAGAGACCCAGTACTTC.

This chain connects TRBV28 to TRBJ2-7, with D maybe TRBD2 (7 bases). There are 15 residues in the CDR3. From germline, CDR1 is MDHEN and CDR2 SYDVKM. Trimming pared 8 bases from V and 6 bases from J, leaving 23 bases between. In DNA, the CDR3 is TGTGCCAGCCTGGGGGGGGGCAGGCTCGATCCCGAGCAGTACTTC. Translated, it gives CASLGGGRLDPEQYF.

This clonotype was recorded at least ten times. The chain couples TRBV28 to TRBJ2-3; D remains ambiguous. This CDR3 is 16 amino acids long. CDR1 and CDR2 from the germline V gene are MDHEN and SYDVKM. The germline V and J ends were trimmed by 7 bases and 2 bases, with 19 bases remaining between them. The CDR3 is CASKSVVLISTDTQYF. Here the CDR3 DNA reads TGTGCCAGCAAGTCGGTGGTACTTATCTCCACAGATACGCAGTATTTT.

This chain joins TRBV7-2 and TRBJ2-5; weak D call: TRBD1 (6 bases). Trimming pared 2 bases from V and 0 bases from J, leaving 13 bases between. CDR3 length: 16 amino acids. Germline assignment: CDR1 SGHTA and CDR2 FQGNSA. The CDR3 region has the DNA TGTGCCAGCAGCTTATATTGGACAGATCACCAAGAGACCCAGTACTTC. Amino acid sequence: CASSLYWTDHQETQYF.

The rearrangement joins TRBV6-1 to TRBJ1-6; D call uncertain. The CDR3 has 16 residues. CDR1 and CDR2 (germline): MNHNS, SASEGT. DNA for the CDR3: TGTGCAAAACATAAATCCGGGTCGGCCTATAATTCACCCCTCCACTTT. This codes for CAKHKSGSAYNSPLHF.

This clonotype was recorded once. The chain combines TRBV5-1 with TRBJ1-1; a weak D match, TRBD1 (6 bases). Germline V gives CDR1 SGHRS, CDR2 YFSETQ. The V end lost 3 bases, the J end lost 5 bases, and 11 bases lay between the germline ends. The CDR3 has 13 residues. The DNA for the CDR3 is TGCGCCAGCAGCTCCAGGGGTTGGACTGAAGCTTTCTTT. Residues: CASSSRGWTEAFF.

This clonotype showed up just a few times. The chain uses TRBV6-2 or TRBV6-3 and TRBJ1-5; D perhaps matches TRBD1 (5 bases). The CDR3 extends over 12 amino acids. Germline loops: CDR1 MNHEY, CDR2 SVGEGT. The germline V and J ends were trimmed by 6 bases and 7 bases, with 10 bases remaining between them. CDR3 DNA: TGTGCCAGCAGCGAGGGGTTCCAGCCCCAGCATTTT. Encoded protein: CASSEGFQPQHF.

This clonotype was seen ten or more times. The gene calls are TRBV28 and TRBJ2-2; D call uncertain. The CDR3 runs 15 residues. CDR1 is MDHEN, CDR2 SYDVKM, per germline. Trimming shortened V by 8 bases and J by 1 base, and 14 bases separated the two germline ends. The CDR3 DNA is TGTGCCAGCGCAATTCCAGGCGAGAACACCGGGGAGCTGTTTTTT. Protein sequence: CASAIPGENTGELFF.

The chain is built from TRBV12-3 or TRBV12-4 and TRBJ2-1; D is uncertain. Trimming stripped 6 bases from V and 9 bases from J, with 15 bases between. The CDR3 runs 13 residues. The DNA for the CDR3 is TGTGCCAGCAGCACCTTAGGAGTGGGTGAGCAGTTCTTC. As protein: CASSTLGVGEQFF.